These T cell receptor beta chains were read from a single sample in a study of cytomegalovirus exposure and HLA in healthy donors. Libraries were prepared by immunoSEQ multiplex PCR; TCRdb keeps only in-frame clonotypes and omits some of them. The repertoire holds roughly 76,000 clones, with over 85% as singletons. Sequencing used PBMCs. The receptors derive from a man aged 18 to 29 in good health and CMV-seropositive. The CDR3 runs from the conserved cysteine through the conserved F or W. A D gene is named only where the DNA matches it firmly. The size field is filled for only some rows; it gives once, few, many or a size class.

v_call,j_call,clone_size,d_call,cdr3_nt,cdr3_aa
TRBV7-9,TRBJ2-1,-,-,TGTGCCAGCAGCACCAGGTATGAGCAGTTCTTC,CASSTRYEQFF
TRBV28,TRBJ2-5,-,-,TGTGCCAGCAATCTTCCCCGGGGTCAAGAGACCCAGTACTTC,CASNLPRGQETQYF
TRBV5-5,TRBJ2-7,-,TRBD1,TGTGCCAGCAGCGCGTCGACAGGGGGGATCTACGAGCAGTACTTC,CASSASTGGIYEQYF
TRBV6-1,TRBJ2-6,-,-,TGTGCCAGCAGTGAAGCGCGGGGGGCCAACGTCCTGACTTTC,CASSEARGANVLTF
TRBV28,TRBJ1-5,-,-,TGTGCCAGCAGCCCAATCCCCCGGGAGGGCAATCAGCCCCAGCATTTT,CASSPIPREGNQPQHF
TRBV7-2,TRBJ2-7,few,TRBD2,TGTGCCAGCAGAGTGCATGCGGGGGGATCCTACGAGCAGTACTTC,CASRVHAGGSYEQYF
TRBV20-1,TRBJ2-1,-,-,TGCAGTGCTAGAGAGAGGGAGCAGTTCTTC,CSAREREQFF
TRBV28,TRBJ1-5,-,-,TGTGCCAGCAGTTTCCTGCAGATCAATAGCAATCAGCCCCAGCATTTT,CASSFLQINSNQPQHF
TRBV28,TRBJ2-3,-,TRBD1,TGTGCCAGCAGTTTACCTCTTGATAGGGGGCAAGCTTTT,CASSLPLDRGQAF
TRBV19,TRBJ2-3,-,-,TGTGCCAGTAGTATACTACCCACAGATACGCAGTATTTT,CASSILPTDTQYF
TRBV6-4,TRBJ1-1,-,TRBD1,TGTGCCAGCAGCCCGAGCCACAGGGGGCTAGACACTGAAGCTTTCTTT,CASSPSHRGLDTEAFF
TRBV7-3,TRBJ2-2,-,TRBD1,TGTGCCAGCAGCTTAAATGTCGGGACAGCTAACACCGGGGAGCTGTTTTTT,CASSLNVGTANTGELFF
TRBV27,TRBJ2-1,-,-,TGTGCCAGCAGTACAACGTTCTCCCGGGGGATGGATGAGCAGTTCTTC,CASSTTFSRGMDEQFF
TRBV2,TRBJ2-7,few,TRBD1,TGTGCCAGCAGAGGACAGGGCGGCCTCTTC,CASRGQGGLF
TRBV4-2,TRBJ2-3,-,TRBD1,TGTGCCAGCAGCCGGACGACAGGGTACGCGGATACGCAGTATTTT,CASSRTTGYADTQYF
TRBV19,TRBJ2-1,-,TRBD2,TGTGCCAGTAGTGGTAGCGGGTGGAATGAGCAGTTCTTC,CASSGSGWNEQFF
TRBV7-8,TRBJ2-7,few,TRBD1,TGTGCCAGCAGCTTCTCAGGGGGCCCCTACGAGCAGTACTTC,CASSFSGGPYEQYF
TRBV12-5,TRBJ1-1,-,TRBD1,TGTGCTAGTGGTTTGAGAATTGGACAGGGGATGAACACTGAAGCTTTCTTT,CASGLRIGQGMNTEAFF
TRBV29-1,TRBJ1-1,-,TRBD1,TGCAGCGTTGAGGAAACAGGGGGCACTGAAGCTTTCTTT,CSVEETGGTEAFF
TRBV28,TRBJ1-2,-,-,TGTGCCAGCGGACTGGGGGGGAACTATGGCTACACCTTC,CASGLGGNYGYTF
TRBV7-9,TRBJ2-1,-,-,TGTGCCAGCAGCCGAGGCCGGGACTCCATCGACAATGAGCAGTTCTTC,CASSRGRDSIDNEQFF
TRBV6-5,TRBJ2-1,-,-,TGTGCCAGCAGTTACAGTCAGGGGAGCAATGAGCAGTTCTTC,CASSYSQGSNEQFF
TRBV28,TRBJ1-1,-,TRBD1,TGTGCCAGGGGAGGACAGGGCACTGAAGCTTTCTTT,CARGGQGTEAFF
TRBV7-2,TRBJ2-1,-,-,TGTGCCAGCAGCTTAGCCCCAGACAGGTACAATGAGCAGTTCTTC,CASSLAPDRYNEQFF
TRBV9,TRBJ2-1,-,TRBD2,TGTGCCAGCAGCGTAGGGGGAGGCGGGGGATCCTACAATGAGCAGTTCTTC,CASSVGGGGGSYNEQFF
TRBV28,TRBJ2-7,-,TRBD2,TGTGCCAGCAGAGAGGGCGCTAGCGGCTACGAGCAGTACTTC,CASREGASGYEQYF